These 8 T cell receptor beta chains share one sample of origin, sequenced in a study of CXCR3-negative and CXCR3-positive naive CD8 T cells. Study results and limitations: In CXCR3-positive naive cells, the TRB CDR3s were more hydrophobic than in CXCR3-negative naive cells.

Researchers prepared the TRB cDNA libraries using 5' RACE with UMI labels. With the 5' RACE reads reprocessed, TCRdb shows one record per CDR3 protein and no DNA. The listing records under 7,000 distinct CDR3 sequences. These receptors have no known antigen. Sequenced: naive CXCR3+ CD8+ T cells from blood. Described subset: CD45RO-CCR7+CD27+CD95- naive CD8+ T cells expressing CXCR3 (TNR3+). These receptors all stem from a human donor in good health. Some clones in this sample may be carry-over from other donors' samples.

J is TRBJ1-6 and V is TRBV2; checking the TCRdb D call of TRBD1 is not possible without DNA. Germline values: CDR1 SNHLY, CDR2 FYNNEI. This CDR3 contains 21 residues. The CDR3 spells CASSSPRGDRVIGSYNSPLHF.

By frequency, this clonotype registers medium-sized. J is TRBJ2-1 and V is TRBV10-3; TCRdb designates TRBD1, a call that cannot be tested without DNA. This CDR3 has 18 residues. Germline CDR1 is ENHRY and CDR2 is SYGVKD. The CDR3 region is CAISDPTEGGFSYNEQFF.

Judged by frequency, this clonotype is medium-sized. The rearrangement joins TRBV29-1 to TRBJ1-1; the TCRdb call, TRBD1, lacks DNA for checking. This CDR3 has 13 residues. The germline V gene encodes CDR1 SQVTM and CDR2 ANQGSEA. This CDR3 is CSGETDSNTEAFF.

This clonotype is called medium-sized based on its frequency. The chain links TRBV25-1 to TRBJ2-3; absent DNA, TCRdb's TRBD2 call cannot be checked. The CDR3 totals 16 residues. The germline V gene has CDR1 MGHDK and CDR2 SYGVNS. The CDR3 sequence: CASSEARGGPTDTQYF.

Measured by frequency, this clonotype is medium-sized. V and J are TRBV6-4 and TRBJ2-1; TCRdb gives TRBD1 as the D gene, but with no DNA this cannot be confirmed. Germline V lookup: CDR1 MRHNA, CDR2 SNTAGT. The CDR3 length is 14 residues. The CDR3 reads CASSLGRGQNEQFF.

Measured by frequency, this clonotype is medium-sized. The chain uses TRBV4-3 and TRBJ2-3; TCRdb's D call of TRBD2 is untestable without DNA. The CDR3 loop spans 16 amino acids. Germline-derived CDR1 and CDR2 are LGHNA and YSLEER. CDR3 residues: CASSQIAGGPSDTQYF.

The genes are TRBV6-6 and TRBJ1-5. Germline CDR1 is MNHNY and CDR2 is SVGAGI (reference sequence). The CDR3 extends over 12 amino acids. The CDR3 here is CASSYLNQPQHF.

This clonotype is classed as medium-sized by frequency. The chain combines TRBV29-1 with TRBJ1-1; TCRdb gives TRBD1 as the D gene, but with no DNA this cannot be confirmed. The germline V gene has CDR1 SQVTM and CDR2 ANQGSEA. The CDR3 consists of 17 residues. This chain's CDR3 is CSVPPGAAGGDNTEAFF.